The 17 T cell receptor beta chains below all came from one sample that was sequenced in a study of PD-1 blockade in mismatch repair-deficient tumors. Clones were sequenced by immunoSEQ multiplex PCR, and TCRdb holds only the in-frame ones, with some missing. The sample comprises approximately 37,000 clones, approximately 84% of which are singletons, and approximately 3.6% rests with the top ten. Sequenced material: peripheral blood, taken around 76 weeks after starting pembrolizumab. These receptor sequences come from an adult with mismatch repair-deficient cancer.

V and J are TRBV6-5 and TRBJ1-5; D gene ambiguous. Deletions cut 5 bases from V and 5 bases from J, with 10 bases between. The CDR3 has 13 residues. Germline V gene lookup returns CDR1 MNHEY and CDR2 SVGAGI. For the CDR3, the DNA is TGTGCCAGCAGTAGACGGAGTGATCAGCCCCAGCATTTT. Translated, it gives CASSRRSDQPQHF.

The genes are TRBV6-4 and TRBJ2-1; 14 positions agree with TRBD2. Per germline, CDR1 MRHNA and CDR2 SNTAGT. The CDR3 totals 16 residues. Unmatched junction bases numbered 8, after V lost 6 bases and J lost 7 bases. CDR3 loop: CASRSSGTSGRNEQFF. CDR3 DNA: TGTGCCAGCAGAAGCTCTGGGACTAGCGGGAGAAATGAGCAGTTCTTC.

This clone was seen only once. The chain combines TRBV27 with TRBJ2-1; TRBD2 matches at 13 bases. Germline-derived CDR1 and CDR2 are MNHEY and SMNVEV (reference sequence). Trimming cost V 10 bases and J 10 bases; bases outside gene matches: 7. The CDR3 totals 13 residues. This CDR3 reads CAIGLAGAGEQFF. CDR3 nucleotides: TGTGCCATCGGACTAGCGGGAGCTGGGGAGCAGTTCTTC.

V gene TRBV15 combines with J gene TRBJ2-3; D is ambiguous. V shed 3 bases and J shed 0 bases, with 10 bases lying between them. Germline loops: CDR1 LNHNV, CDR2 YYDKDF (reference sequence). The CDR3 is 15 amino acids. In DNA, the CDR3 is TGTGCCACCAGCAGGCGGACGGCTAGCACAGATACGCAGTATTTT. Amino acid sequence: CATSRRTASTDTQYF. The entire variable domain, with the rest obtained from reference TRBV15 and TRBJ2-3, is as follows: DAMVIQNPRYQVTQFGKPVTLSCSQTLNHNVMYWYQQKSSQAPKLLFHYYDKDFNNEADTPDNFQSRRPNTSFCFLDIRSPGLGDTAMYLCATSRRTASTDTQYFGPGTRLTVL.

The rearrangement links TRBV9 to TRBJ2-7, with D unclear. Germline CDR1 and CDR2: SGDLS and YYNGEE. Trimming cost V 0 bases and J 0 bases, with 7 bases left between them. CDR3 length: 14 amino acids. CDR3 sequence: CASSVDVNSYEQYF. CDR3 coding DNA: TGTGCCAGCAGCGTAGACGTCAACTCCTACGAGCAGTACTTC.

The chain joins TRBV6-1 to TRBJ2-3, with a tentative D call TRBD1 (5 bases). This CDR3 spans 14 amino acids. Germline V lookup: CDR1 MNHNS, CDR2 SASEGT. Trimming left V 8 bases short and J 4 bases short, with 16 bases between. The CDR3 here is CASGQGVGADTQYF. The DNA for the CDR3 is TGTGCCAGCGGTCAGGGTGTGGGTGCAGATACGCAGTATTTT.

The V gene is TRBV4-2, the J gene TRBJ2-2; D might be TRBD2 (5 bases). The CDR3 extends over 13 amino acids. V lost 6 bases and J 7 bases, leaving 12 bases between the germline ends. Germline CDR1 LGHNA, CDR2 YNFKEQ. Here the CDR3 reads CASSPDRGGELFF. In DNA, the CDR3 is TGTGCCAGCAGTCCTGACCGGGGCGGGGAGCTGTTTTTT.

The chain recombines TRBV25-1 with TRBJ1-5, with a weak D call TRBD1 (5 bases). The length of the CDR3 is 14 residues. Germline V gene lookup returns CDR1 MGHDK and CDR2 SYGVNS. Trimming stripped 5 bases from V and 3 bases from J, with 11 bases between. CDR3 bases: TGTGCCAGCAGTCAACCAGGGACCAATCAGCCCCAGCATTTT. As protein: CASSQPGTNQPQHF. Full variable domain (remainder filled in from reference TRBV25-1 and TRBJ1-5): EADIYQTPRYLVIGTGKKITLECSQTMGHDKMYWYQQDPGMELHLIHYSYGVNSTEKGDLSSESTVSRIRTEHFPLTLESARPSHTSQYLCASSQPGTNQPQHFGDGTRLSIL.

The chain couples TRBV18 to TRBJ2-3; TRBD2 agrees at 9 bases. Germline V lookup: CDR1 KGHSH, CDR2 LQKENI. This CDR3 spans 15 amino acids. J was trimmed by 6 bases and V by 3 bases; bases with no gene match: 7. The CDR3 region has the DNA TGTGCCAGCTCACCGGCTAGCGGGATAGGGGATACGCAGTATTTT. Its translation: CASSPASGIGDTQYF.

This clone was recorded once. The V and J genes are TRBV10-3 and TRBJ2-1; D is ambiguous. Germline V lookup: CDR1 ENHRY, CDR2 SYGVKD. This CDR3 is built from 15 residues. Trimming cost V 2 bases and J 4 bases, with 12 bases left between them. CDR3 bases: TGTGCCATCAGTGAGCTTCTAGATGTGTACAATGAGCAGTTCTTC. Protein product: CAISELLDVYNEQFF.

V and J are TRBV2 and TRBJ1-5; 9 positions match TRBD1. Germline V gives CDR1 SNHLY, CDR2 FYNNEI. Trimming cost V 7 bases and J 4 bases; bases outside gene matches: 5. The CDR3 loop spans 14 amino acids. The CDR3 nucleotides are TGTGCCAGCACCTGGGACAGGGAAAATCAGCCCCAGCATTTT. Protein: CASTWDRENQPQHF.

This chain connects TRBV27 to TRBJ2-1; D gene ambiguous. Trimming removed 2 bases at V and 6 bases at J, with 5 bases between. This CDR3 comprises 12 residues. In germline, CDR1 is MNHEY, CDR2 SMNVEV (reference sequence). This CDR3 reads CASSLGINEQFF. CDR3 DNA sequence: TGTGCCAGCAGTTTAGGGATCAATGAGCAGTTCTTC.

The rearrangement links TRBV7-9 to TRBJ1-1, with D maybe TRBD1 (6 bases). This CDR3 has 14 amino acids. V was clipped by 0 bases and J by 5 bases, with 10 bases between them. Germline V lookup: CDR1 SEHNR, CDR2 FQNEAQ (reference sequence). The CDR3 DNA is TGTGCCAGCAGCTTAGCGCTAGGGGGAACTGAAGCTTTCTTT. Its translation: CASSLALGGTEAFF.

This chain connects TRBV12-5 to TRBJ1-5; D remains unclear. Germline V gives CDR1 LGHNT, CDR2 FRNRAP. The CDR3 loop spans 14 amino acids. V was cut by 6 bases and J by 7 bases, with 16 bases left in between. Here the CDR3 reads CASGKDSLRQPQHF. Written as DNA, the CDR3 is TGTGCTAGTGGCAAGGACTCCCTGCGACAGCCCCAGCATTTT. Full variable domain (outside the CDR3, taken from reference TRBV12-5 and TRBJ1-5): DARVTQTPRHKVTEMGQEVTMRCQPILGHNTVFWYRQTMMQGLELLAYFRNRAPLDDSGMPKDRFSAEMPDATLATLKIQPSEPRDSAVYFCASGKDSLRQPQHFGDGTRLSIL.

In DNA form, the CDR3 reads TGTGCCAGCAGCAAAAACCCGGGTGGACACACCCTTAGAGCTTTCTTT. Amino acids: CASSKNPGGHTLRAFF. The genes are TRBV21-1 and TRBJ1-1; the DNA was not used to check the table's D call, TRBD1. TRBV21-1 has pseudogene status. This CDR3 has 16 amino acids.

About this clone itself: The CDR3 end shows no conserved phenylalanine or tryptophan, and so a read error is likely. It is unclear where the CDR3 begins or ends on the DNA, so no DNA is shown, and the CDR3 is as TCRdb lists it. The chain recombines TRBV5-4 with TRBJ2-4; TRBD2, as called in the table, went unchecked against the DNA. Germline-derived CDR1 and CDR2 are SGHNT and YYREEE (reference sequence). The CDR3 length equals 11 residues, ends included. This CDR3 is CASSFRGRYTV.

This clone occurred a few times. The rearrangement uses TRBV5-4 and TRBJ2-7; TRBD1 agrees at 9 bases. CDR3 size: 13 residues. The V gene's germline CDR1 is SGHNT and CDR2 YYREEE (reference sequence). V lost 5 bases and J lost 7; bases outside the gene matches: 7. The CDR3 DNA reads as TGTGCCAGCAGTTGGGACAGGGCGGGGGAGCAGTACTTC. Residues: CASSWDRAGEQYF.